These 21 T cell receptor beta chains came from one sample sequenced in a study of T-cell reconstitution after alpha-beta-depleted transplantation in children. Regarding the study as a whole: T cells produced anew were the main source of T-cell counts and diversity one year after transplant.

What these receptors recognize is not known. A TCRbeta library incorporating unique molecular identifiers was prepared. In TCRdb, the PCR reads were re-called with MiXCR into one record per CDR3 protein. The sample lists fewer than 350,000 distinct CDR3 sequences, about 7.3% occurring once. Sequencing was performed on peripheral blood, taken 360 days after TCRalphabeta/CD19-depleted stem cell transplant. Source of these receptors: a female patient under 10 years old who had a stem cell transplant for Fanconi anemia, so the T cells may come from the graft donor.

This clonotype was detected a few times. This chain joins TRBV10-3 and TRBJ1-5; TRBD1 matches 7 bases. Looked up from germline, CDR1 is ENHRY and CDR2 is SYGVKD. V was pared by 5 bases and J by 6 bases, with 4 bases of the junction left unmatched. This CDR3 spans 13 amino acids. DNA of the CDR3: TGTGCCATCAGTTCAGGGGGACCTCAGCCCCAGCATTTT. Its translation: CAISSGGPQPQHF.

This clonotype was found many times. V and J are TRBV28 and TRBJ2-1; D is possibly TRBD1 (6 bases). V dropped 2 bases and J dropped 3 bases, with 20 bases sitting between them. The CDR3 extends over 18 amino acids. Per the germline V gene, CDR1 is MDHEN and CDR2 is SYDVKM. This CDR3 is CASSLNPDRPTFYNEQFF. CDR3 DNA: TGTGCCAGCAGTTTAAACCCCGACAGGCCAACCTTCTACAATGAGCAGTTCTTC.

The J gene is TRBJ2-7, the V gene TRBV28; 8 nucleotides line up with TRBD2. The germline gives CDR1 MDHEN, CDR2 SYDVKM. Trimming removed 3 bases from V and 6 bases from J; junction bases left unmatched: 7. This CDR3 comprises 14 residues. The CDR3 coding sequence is TGTGCCAGCAGTTTCCCCGGACTAGCTCTCGAGCAGTACTTC. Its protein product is CASSFPGLALEQYF.

Here the CDR3 reads CSANYGSGTAIYGYTF. The CDR3, as DNA: TGCAGTGCTAACTACGGATCCGGGACAGCCATCTATGGCTACACCTTC. The rearrangement uses TRBV20-1 and TRBJ1-2; 7 positions match TRBD1. Germline CDR1 DFQATT, CDR2 SNEGSKA (reference sequence). V shed 4 bases and J 4 bases; nucleotides not matched to a gene: 15. The CDR3 is 16 residues long.

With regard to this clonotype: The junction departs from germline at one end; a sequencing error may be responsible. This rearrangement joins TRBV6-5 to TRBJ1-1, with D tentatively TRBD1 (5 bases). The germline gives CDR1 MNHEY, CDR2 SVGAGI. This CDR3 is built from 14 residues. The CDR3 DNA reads TGTGCCAGCAGTTACCTCCGGGGCGGCACTGAAGCTCTCTTT. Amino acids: CASSYLRGGTEALF.

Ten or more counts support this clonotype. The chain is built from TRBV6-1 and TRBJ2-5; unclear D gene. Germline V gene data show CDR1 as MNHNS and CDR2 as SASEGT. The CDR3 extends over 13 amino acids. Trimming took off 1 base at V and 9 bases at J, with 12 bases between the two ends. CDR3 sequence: CASSEVVMAAQYF. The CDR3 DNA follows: TGTGCCAGCAGTGAAGTGGTAATGGCGGCCCAGTACTTC.

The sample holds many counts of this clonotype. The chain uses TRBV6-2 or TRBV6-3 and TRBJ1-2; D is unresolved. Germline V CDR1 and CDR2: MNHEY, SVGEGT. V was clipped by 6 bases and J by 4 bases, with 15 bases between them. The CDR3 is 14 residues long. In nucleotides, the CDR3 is TGTGCCAGCAGCCCACGGGCCCCGGGCTATGGCTACACCTTC. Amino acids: CASSPRAPGYGYTF.

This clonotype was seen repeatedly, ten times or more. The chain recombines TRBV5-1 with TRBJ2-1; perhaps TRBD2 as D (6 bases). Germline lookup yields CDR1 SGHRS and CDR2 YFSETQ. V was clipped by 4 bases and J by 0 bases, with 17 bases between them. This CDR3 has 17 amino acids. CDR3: CASSLWPGGSSYNEQFF. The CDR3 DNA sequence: TGCGCCAGCAGCCTTTGGCCTGGGGGGAGCTCCTACAATGAGCAGTTCTTC. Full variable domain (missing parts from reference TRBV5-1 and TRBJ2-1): KAGVTQTPRYLIKTRGQQVTLSCSPISGHRSVSWYQQTPGQGLQFLFEYFSETQRNKGNFPGRFSGRQFSNSRSEMNVSTLELGDSALYLCASSLWPGGSSYNEQFFGPGTRLTVL.

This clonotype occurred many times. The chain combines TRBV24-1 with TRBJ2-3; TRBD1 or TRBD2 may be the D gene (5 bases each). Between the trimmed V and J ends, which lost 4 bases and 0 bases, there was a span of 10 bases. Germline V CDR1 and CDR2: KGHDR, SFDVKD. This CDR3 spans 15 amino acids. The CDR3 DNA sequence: TGTGCCACCAGTGACGGGACGGGAAGCACAGATACGCAGTATTTT. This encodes CATSDGTGSTDTQYF.

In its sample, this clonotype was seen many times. The CDR3 sequence: CASSLEPFREWGADTQYF. CDR3 nucleotide sequence: TGTGCCAGCAGCTTAGAACCCTTCCGGGAGTGGGGTGCAGATACGCAGTATTTT. The chain links TRBV11-2 to TRBJ2-3; weak D call: TRBD2 (6 bases). Germline lookup yields CDR1 SGHAT and CDR2 FQNNGV. The length of the CDR3 is 18 residues. Trimming removed 0 bases at V and 4 bases at J, with 20 bases between.

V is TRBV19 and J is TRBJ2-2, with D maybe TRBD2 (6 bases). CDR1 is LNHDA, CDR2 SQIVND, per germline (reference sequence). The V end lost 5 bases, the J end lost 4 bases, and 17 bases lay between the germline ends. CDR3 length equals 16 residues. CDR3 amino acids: CASSVSGSQGTGELFF. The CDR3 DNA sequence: TGTGCCAGTAGTGTATCCGGGAGTCAGGGCACCGGGGAGCTGTTTTTT.

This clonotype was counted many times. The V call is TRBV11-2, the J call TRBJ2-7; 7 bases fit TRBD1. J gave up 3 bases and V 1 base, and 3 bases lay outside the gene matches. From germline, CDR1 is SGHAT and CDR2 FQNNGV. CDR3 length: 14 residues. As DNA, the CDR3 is TGTGCCAGCAGCTTAGGACAGGGTATCTACGAGCAGTACTTC. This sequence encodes CASSLGQGIYEQYF.

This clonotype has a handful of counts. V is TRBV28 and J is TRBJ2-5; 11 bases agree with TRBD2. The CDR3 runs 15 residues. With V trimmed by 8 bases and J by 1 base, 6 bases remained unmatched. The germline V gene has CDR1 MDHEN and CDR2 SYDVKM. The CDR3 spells CASGSSGGSQETQYF. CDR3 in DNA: TGTGCCAGCGGCTCTAGCGGGGGGTCCCAAGAGACCCAGTACTTC. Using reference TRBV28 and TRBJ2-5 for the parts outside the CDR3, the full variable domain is DVKVTQSSRYLVKRTGEKVFLECVQDMDHENMFWYRQDPGLGLRLIYFSYDVKMKEKGDIPEGYSVSREKKERFSLILESASTNQTSMYLCASGSSGGSQETQYFGPGTRLLVL.

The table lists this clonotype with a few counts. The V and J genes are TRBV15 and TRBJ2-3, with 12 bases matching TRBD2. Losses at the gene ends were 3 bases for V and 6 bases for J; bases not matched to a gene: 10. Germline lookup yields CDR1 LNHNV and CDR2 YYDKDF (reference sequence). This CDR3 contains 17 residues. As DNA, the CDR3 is TGTGCCACCAGCAGCCGACTAGCGGGGGCCTTCCGGGATACGCAGTATTTT. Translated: CATSSRLAGAFRDTQYF.

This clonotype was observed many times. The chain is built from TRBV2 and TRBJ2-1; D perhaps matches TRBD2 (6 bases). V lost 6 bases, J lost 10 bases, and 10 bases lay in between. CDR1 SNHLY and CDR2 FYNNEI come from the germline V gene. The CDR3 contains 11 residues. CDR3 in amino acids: CASSRGGEQFF. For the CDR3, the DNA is TGTGCCAGCAGCCGTGGGGGGGAGCAGTTCTTC.

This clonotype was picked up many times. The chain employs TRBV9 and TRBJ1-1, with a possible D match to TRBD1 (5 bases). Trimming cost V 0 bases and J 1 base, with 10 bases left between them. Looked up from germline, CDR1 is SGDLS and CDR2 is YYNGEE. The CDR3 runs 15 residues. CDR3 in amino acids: CASSVAGRENTEAFF. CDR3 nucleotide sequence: TGTGCCAGCAGCGTAGCGGGCAGGGAGAACACTGAAGCTTTCTTT.

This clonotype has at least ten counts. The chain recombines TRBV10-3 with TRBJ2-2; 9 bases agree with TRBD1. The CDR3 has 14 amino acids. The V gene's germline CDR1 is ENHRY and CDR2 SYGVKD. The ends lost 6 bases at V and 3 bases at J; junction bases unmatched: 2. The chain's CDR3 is CAIRGQGDTGELFF. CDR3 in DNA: TGTGCCATCAGGGGACAGGGAGACACCGGGGAGCTGTTTTTT.

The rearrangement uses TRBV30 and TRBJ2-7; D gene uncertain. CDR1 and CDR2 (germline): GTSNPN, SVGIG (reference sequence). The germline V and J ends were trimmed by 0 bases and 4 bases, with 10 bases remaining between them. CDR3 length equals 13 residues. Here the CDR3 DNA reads TGTGCCTGGAGTGTCGGAACCGAATACGAGCAGTACTTC. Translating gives CAWSVGTEYEQYF.

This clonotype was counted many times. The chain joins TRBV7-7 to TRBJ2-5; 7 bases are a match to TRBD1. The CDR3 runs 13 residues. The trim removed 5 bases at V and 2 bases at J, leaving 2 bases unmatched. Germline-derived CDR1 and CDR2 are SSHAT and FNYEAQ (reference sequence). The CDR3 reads CASSVGQQETQYF. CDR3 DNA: TGTGCCAGCAGCGTGGGACAGCAAGAGACCCAGTACTTC.

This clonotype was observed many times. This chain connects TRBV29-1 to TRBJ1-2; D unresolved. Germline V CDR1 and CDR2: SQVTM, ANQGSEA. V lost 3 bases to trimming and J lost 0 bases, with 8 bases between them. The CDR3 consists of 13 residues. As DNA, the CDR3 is TGCAGCGTTGATAAGGTTGCTAACTATGGCTACACCTTC. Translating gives CSVDKVANYGYTF.

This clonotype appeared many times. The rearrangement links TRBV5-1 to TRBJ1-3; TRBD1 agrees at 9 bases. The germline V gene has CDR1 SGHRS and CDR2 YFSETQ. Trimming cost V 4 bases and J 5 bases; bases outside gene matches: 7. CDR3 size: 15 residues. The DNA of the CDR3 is TGCGCCAGCAGCCCGGGACAGGGACGAAGAAACACCATATATTTT. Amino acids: CASSPGQGRRNTIYF. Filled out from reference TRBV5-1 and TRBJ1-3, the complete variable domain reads KAGVTQTPRYLIKTRGQQVTLSCSPISGHRSVSWYQQTPGQGLQFLFEYFSETQRNKGNFPGRFSGRQFSNSRSEMNVSTLELGDSALYLCASSPGQGRRNTIYFGEGSWLTVV.